A selection of T cell receptor beta chains follows, all from one sample in a study of blood T cell repertoires in COVID-19. The repertoire was sequenced with immunoSEQ multiplex PCR; TCRdb's copy has only in-frame clones and lacks some. Of just under 150,000 clones in the sample, about 85% were seen once. Input material: peripheral blood. The receptor set was obtained from a human donor with acute or convalescent COVID-19. The donor label of this sample is uncertain. CDR3s include the opening cysteine and the closing phenylalanine or tryptophan. D genes are given only for firm matches.

j_call | d_call | v_call | cdr3_aa
TRBJ2-3 | TRBD1 | TRBV7-3 | CASSWTGAGDTQYF
TRBJ2-7 | . | TRBV11-2 | CASSPAGQINREQYF
TRBJ2-7 | TRBD1 | TRBV24-1 | CATSDGETGGAYEQYF
TRBJ2-1 | . | TRBV27 | CASSLVPTWSSYNEQFF
TRBJ1-5 | . | TRBV7-3 | CASSFSAYSNQPQHF
TRBJ2-3 | . | TRBV7-3 | CASSQPAGLTDTQYF
TRBJ2-7 | TRBD2 | TRBV28 | CASNRPRGDEQYF
TRBJ2-3 | TRBD2 | TRBV10-3 | CAIKREGTDTQYF
TRBJ1-1 | . | TRBV19 | CASSVTGNTEAFF
TRBJ2-7 | . | TRBV10-3 | CAISEWGREDVYEQYF